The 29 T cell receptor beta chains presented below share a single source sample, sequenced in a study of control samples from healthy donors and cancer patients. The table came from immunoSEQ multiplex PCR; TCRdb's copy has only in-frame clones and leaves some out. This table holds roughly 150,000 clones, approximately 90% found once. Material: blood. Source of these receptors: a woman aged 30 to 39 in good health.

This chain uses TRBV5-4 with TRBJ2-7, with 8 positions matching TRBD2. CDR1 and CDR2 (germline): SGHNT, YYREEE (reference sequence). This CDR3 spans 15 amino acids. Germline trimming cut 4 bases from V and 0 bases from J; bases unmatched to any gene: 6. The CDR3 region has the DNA TGTGCCAGCAGCCTCTTTACTAGCGGCTCCTACGAGCAGTACTTC. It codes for CASSLFTSGSYEQYF.

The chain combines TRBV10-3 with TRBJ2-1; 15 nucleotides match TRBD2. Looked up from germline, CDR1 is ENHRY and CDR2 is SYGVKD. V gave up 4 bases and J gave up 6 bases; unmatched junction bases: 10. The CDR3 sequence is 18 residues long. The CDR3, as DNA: TGTGCCATCAGTGTGGACCCGGGACTAGCGGGAGGCCCCAATGAGCAGTTCTTC. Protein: CAISVDPGLAGGPNEQFF.

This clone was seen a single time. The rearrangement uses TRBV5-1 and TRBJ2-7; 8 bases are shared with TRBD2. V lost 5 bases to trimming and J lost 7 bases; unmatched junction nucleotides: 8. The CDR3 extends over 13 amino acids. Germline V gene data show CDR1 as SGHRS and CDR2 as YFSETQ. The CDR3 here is CASRNLQREEQYF. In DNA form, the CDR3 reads TGCGCCAGCAGAAATTTACAGCGGGAGGAGCAGTACTTC.

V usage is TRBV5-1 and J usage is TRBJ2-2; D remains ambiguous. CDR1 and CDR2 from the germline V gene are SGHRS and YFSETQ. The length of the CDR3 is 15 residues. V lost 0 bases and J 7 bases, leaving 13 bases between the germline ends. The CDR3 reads CASSLALSRVGELFF. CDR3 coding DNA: TGCGCCAGCAGCTTGGCCCTATCGCGAGTCGGGGAGCTGTTTTTT.

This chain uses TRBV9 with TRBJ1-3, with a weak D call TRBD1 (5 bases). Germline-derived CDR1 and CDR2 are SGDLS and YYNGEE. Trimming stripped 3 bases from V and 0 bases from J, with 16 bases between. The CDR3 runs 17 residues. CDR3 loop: CASSANPTGLSGNTIYF. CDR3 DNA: TGTGCCAGCAGCGCTAACCCGACGGGGCTCTCTGGAAACACCATATATTTT.

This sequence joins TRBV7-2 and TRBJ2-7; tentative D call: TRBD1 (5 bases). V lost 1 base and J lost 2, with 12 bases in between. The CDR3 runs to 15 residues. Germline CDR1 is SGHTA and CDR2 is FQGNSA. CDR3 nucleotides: TGTGCCAGCAGCTTAGGCAGGGTCCCAACCTACGAGCAGTACTTC. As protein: CASSLGRVPTYEQYF.

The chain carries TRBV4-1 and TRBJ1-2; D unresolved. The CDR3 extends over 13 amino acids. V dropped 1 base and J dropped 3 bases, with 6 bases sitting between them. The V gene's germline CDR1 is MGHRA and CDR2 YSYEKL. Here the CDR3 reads CASSQVADYGYTF. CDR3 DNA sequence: TGCGCCAGCAGCCAAGTGGCAGACTATGGCTACACCTTC.

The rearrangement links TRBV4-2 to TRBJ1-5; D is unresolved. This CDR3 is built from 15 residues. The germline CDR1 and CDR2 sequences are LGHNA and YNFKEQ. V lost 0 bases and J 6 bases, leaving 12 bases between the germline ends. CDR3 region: CASSQDNGNGQPQHF. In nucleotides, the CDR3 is TGTGCCAGCAGCCAAGATAACGGTAACGGTCAGCCCCAGCATTTT.

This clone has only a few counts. Here the CDR3 reads CASSPGARNTEAFF. In DNA form, the CDR3 reads TGTGCCAGCAGTCCCGGAGCGAGGAACACTGAAGCTTTCTTT. The chain uses TRBV14 and TRBJ1-1; D unclear. CDR1 is SGHDN, CDR2 FVKESK, per germline. Deletions cut 6 bases from V and 1 base from J, with 12 bases between. The CDR3 extends over 14 amino acids.

CDR3 coding DNA: TGTGCCAGCAGCTTAGGGACAGGGTATAATTCACCCCTCCACTTT. Translated: CASSLGTGYNSPLHF. J is TRBJ1-6 and V is TRBV11-2; 8 bases line up with TRBD1. The CDR3 is 15 amino acids. V lost 1 base to trimming and J lost 4 bases; unmatched junction nucleotides: 0. Germline-derived CDR1 and CDR2 are SGHAT and FQNNGV.

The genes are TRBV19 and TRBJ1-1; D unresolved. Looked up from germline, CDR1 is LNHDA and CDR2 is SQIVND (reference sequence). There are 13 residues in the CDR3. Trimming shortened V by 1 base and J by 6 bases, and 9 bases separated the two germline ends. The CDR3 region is CASSIGGEAEAFF. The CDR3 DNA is TGTGCCAGTAGTATAGGTGGGGAGGCTGAAGCTTTCTTT.

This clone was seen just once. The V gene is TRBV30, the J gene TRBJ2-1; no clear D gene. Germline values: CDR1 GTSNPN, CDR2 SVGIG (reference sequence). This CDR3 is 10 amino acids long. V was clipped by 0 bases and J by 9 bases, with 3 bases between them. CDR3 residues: CAWSVVEQFF. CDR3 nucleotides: TGTGCCTGGAGTGTAGTTGAGCAGTTCTTC.

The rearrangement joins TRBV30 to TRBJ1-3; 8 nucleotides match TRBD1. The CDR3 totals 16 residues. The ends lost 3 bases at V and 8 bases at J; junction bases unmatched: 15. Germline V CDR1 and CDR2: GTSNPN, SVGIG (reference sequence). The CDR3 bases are TGTGCCTGGAGCGCCCGGGACAGGCCGCCCGTGGACACCATATATTTT. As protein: CAWSARDRPPVDTIYF.

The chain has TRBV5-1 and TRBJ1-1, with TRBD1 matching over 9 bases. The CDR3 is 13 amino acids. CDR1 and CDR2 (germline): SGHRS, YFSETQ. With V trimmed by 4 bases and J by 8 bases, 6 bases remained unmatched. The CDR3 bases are TGCGCCAGCAGCCCCGGTACAGGGGGCGAAGCTTTCTTT. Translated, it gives CASSPGTGGEAFF.

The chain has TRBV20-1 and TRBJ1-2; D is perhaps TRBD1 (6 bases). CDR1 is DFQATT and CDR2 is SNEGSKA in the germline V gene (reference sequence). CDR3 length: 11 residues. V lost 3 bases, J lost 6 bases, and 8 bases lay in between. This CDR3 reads CSARGTNGYTF. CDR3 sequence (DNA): TGCAGTGCTAGGGGGACAAATGGCTACACCTTC.

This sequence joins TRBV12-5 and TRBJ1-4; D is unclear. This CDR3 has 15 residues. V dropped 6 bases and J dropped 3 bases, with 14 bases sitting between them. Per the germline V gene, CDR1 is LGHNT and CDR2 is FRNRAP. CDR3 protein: CASGNETWANEKLFF. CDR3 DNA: TGTGCTAGTGGGAACGAAACATGGGCTAATGAAAAACTGTTTTTT.

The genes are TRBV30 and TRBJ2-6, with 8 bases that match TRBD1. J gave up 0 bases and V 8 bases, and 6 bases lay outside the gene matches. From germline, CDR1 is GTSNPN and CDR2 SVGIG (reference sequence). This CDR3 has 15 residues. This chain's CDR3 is CAAHRGSSGANVLTF. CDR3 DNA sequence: TGTGCCGCCCACAGGGGGTCCTCTGGGGCCAACGTCCTGACTTTC.

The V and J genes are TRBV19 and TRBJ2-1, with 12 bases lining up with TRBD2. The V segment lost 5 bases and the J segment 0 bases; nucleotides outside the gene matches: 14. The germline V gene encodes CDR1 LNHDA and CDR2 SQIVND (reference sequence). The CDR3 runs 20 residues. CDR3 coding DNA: TGTGCCAGTAGTGTCCCGGGACTAGCGGGCCTTTTAAGCTCCTACAATGAGCAGTTCTTC. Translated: CASSVPGLAGLLSSYNEQFF.

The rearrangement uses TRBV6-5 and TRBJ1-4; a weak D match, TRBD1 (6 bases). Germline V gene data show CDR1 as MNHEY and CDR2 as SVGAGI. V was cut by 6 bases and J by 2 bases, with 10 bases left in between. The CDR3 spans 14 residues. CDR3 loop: CASSWTATNEKLFF. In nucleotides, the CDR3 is TGTGCCAGCAGCTGGACAGCGACTAATGAAAAACTGTTTTTT.

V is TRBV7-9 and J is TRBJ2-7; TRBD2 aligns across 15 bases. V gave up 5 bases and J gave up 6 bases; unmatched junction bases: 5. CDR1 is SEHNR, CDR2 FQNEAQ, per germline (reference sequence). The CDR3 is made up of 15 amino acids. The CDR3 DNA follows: TGTGCCAGCAGCGTTATGGGACTAGCGGGAGGCGAGCAGTACTTC. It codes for CASSVMGLAGGEQYF.

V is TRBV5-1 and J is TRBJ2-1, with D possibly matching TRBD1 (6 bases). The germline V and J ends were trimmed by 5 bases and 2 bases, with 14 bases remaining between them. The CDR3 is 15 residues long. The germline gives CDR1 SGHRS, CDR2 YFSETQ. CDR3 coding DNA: TGCGCCAGCAGGGGGGCGGGCTCAGCCTACAATGAGCAGTTCTTC. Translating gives CASRGAGSAYNEQFF.

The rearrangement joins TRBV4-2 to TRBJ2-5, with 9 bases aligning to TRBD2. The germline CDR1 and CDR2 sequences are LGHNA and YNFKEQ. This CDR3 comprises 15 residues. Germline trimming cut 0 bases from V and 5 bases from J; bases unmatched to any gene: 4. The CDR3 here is CASSQELAGGETQYF. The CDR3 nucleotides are TGTGCCAGCAGCCAAGAACTAGCGGGTGGGGAGACCCAGTACTTC.

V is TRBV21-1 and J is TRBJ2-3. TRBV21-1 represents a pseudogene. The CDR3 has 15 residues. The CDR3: CASSSDKSSTDTQYF. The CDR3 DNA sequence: TGTGCCAGCAGCTCCGATAAGTCTAGCACAGATACGCAGTATTTT.

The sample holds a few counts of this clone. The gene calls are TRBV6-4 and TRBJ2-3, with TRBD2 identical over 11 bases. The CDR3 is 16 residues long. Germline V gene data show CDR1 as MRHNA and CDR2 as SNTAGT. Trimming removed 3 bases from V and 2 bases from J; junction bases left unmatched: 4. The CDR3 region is CASSDVAGGNTDTQYF. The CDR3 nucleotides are TGTGCCAGCAGTGATGTAGCGGGGGGGAACACAGATACGCAGTATTTT.

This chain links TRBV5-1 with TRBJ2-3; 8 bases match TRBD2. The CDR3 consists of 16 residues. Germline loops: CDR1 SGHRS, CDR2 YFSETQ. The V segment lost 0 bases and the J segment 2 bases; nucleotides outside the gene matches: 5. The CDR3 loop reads CASSLEAGGPTDTQYF. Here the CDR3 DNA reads TGCGCCAGCAGCTTGGAGGCGGGAGGTCCCACAGATACGCAGTATTTT.

CDR3 amino acids: CSVDWQRDETQYF. CDR3 in DNA: TGCAGCGTTGACTGGCAGAGGGACGAGACCCAGTACTTC. The chain joins TRBV29-1 to TRBJ2-5, with D perhaps given as TRBD1 or TRBD2 (5 bases each). The V and J ends lost 3 bases and 5 bases respectively, with 13 bases between them. Germline V CDR1 and CDR2: SQVTM, ANQGSEA. CDR3 length: 13 residues.

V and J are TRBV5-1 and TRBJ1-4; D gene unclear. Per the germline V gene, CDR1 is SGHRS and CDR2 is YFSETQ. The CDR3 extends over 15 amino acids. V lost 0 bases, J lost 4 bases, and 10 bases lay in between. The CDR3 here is CASSLGGSGNEKLFF. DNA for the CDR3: TGCGCCAGCAGCTTGGGAGGGTCCGGTAATGAAAAACTGTTTTTT. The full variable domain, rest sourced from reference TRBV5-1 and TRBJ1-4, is KAGVTQTPRYLIKTRGQQVTLSCSPISGHRSVSWYQQTPGQGLQFLFEYFSETQRNKGNFPGRFSGRQFSNSRSEMNVSTLELGDSALYLCASSLGGSGNEKLFFGSGTQLSVL.

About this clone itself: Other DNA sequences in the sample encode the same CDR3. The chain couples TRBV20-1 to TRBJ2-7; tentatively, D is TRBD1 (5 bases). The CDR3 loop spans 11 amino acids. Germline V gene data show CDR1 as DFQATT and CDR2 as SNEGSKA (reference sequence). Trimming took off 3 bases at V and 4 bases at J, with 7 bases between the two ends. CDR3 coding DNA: TGCAGTGCTAGTCCAGGGTACGAGCAGTACTTC. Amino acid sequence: CSASPGYEQYF.

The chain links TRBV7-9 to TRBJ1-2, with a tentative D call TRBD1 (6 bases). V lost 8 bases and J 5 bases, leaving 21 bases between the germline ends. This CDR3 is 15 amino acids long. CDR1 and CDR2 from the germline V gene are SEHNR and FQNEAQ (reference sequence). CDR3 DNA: TGTGCCAGCCGTCCATATACAGGGTTTCTTTATGGCTACACCTTC. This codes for CASRPYTGFLYGYTF. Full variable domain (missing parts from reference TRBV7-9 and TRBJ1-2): DTGVSQNPRHKITKRGQNVTFRCDPISEHNRLYWYRQTLGQGPEFLTYFQNEAQLEKSRLLSDRFSAERPKGSFSTLEIQRTEQGDSAMYLCASRPYTGFLYGYTFGSGTRLTVV.